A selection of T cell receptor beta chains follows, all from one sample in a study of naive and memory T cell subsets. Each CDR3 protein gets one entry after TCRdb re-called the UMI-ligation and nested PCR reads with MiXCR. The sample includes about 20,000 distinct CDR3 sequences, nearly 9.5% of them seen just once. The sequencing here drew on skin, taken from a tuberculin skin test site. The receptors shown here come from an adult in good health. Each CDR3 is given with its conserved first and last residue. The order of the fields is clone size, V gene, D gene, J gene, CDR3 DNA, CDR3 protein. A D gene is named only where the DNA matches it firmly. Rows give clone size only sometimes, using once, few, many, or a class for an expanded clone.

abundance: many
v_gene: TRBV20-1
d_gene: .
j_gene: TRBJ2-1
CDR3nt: TGCAGTGCTGCCCGGTGGAGCTCCTACAATGAGCAGTTCTTC
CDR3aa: CSAARWSSYNEQFF

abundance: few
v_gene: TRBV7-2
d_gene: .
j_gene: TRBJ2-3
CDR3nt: TGTGCCAGCAGCTTCACCCTGGGGTATACTAGCACAGATACGCAGTATTTT
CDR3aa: CASSFTLGYTSTDTQYF

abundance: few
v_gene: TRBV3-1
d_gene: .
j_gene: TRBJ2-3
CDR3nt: TGTGCCAGCAGCCAATCGGATACGCAGTATTTT
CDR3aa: CASSQSDTQYF

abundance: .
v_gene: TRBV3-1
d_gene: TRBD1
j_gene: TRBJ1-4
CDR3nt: TGTGCCAGCAGCCAAGTCACAGGGGCGATTAATGAAAAACTGTTTTTT
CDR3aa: CASSQVTGAINEKLFF

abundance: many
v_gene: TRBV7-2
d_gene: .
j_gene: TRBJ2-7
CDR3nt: TGTGCCAGCAGCCTCGCATACGGGGGGCGCTCCTACGAGCAGTACTTC
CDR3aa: CASSLAYGGRSYEQYF

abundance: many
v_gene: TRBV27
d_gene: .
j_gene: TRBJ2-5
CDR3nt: TGTGCCAGCAGTTTCGGGGGACTCCAAGAGACCCAGTACTTC
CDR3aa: CASSFGGLQETQYF

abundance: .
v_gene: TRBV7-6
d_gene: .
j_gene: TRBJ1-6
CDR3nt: TGTGCCAGCAGCCGGAACAGAAAAAATTCACCCCTCCACTTT
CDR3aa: CASSRNRKNSPLHF

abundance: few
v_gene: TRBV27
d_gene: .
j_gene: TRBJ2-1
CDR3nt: TGTGCCAGCAGTCTCAACATTCCGGGCCTCGAAAGCGATGAGCAGTTCTTC
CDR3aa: CASSLNIPGLESDEQFF

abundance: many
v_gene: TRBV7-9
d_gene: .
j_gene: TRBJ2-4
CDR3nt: TGTGCCAGCAGCCGTCCCGGGACACGAAACATTCAGTACTTC
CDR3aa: CASSRPGTRNIQYF

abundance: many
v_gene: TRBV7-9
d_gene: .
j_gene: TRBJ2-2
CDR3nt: TGTGCCAGCAGCTTATCTTGGATAAGGGCGAGATGTACCGGGGAGCTGTTTTTT
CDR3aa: CASSLSWIRARCTGELFF

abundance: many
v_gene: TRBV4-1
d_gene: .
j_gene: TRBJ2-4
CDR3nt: TGCGCCAGCAGCCAAGATGAAGACATTCAGTACTTC
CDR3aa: CASSQDEDIQYF

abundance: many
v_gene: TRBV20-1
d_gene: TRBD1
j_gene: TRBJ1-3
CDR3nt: TGCAGTGCTAGAGGATGGCCCAAATTGGGACAGCAGTTCTCTGGAAACACCATATATTTT
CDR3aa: CSARGWPKLGQQFSGNTIYF

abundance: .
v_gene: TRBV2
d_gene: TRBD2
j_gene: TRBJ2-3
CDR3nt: TGTGCCAGCAGCCCCGGTATAGCGGGGGGGAGTGGTACGCAGTATTTT
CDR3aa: CASSPGIAGGSGTQYF

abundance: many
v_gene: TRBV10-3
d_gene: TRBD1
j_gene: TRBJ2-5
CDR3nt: TGTGCCATCAGTGACTCCGGGACAGGGCTGTACTTC
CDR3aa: CAISDSGTGLYF

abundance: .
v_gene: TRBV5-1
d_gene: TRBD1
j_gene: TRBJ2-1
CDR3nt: TGCGCCAGCAGCTTGGGGAGACAGGGGGCAGGCTCCTACAATGAGCAGTTCTTC
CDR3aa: CASSLGRQGAGSYNEQFF

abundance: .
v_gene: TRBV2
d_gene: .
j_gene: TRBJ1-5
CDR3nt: TGTGCCAGCAGTGAAGCAGGGAGACACAATCAGCCCCAGCATTTT
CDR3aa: CASSEAGRHNQPQHF

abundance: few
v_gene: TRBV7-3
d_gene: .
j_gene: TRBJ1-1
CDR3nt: TGTGCCAGCAGCTTAGATAGAGTTATGGGTAAAGCTTTCTTT
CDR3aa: CASSLDRVMGKAFF

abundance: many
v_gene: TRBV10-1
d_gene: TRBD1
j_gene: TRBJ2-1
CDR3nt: TGCGCCAGACCGACGGGACAGGGGGCTTGTGAGCAGTTCTTC
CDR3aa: CARPTGQGACEQFF

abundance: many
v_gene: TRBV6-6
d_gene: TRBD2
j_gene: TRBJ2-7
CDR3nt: TGTGCCAGCAGTTCCTCCGGGAGGAGGCCCTACGAGCAGTACTTC
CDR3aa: CASSSSGRRPYEQYF

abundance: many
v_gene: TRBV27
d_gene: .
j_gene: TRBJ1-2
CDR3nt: TGTGCCAGCAGCCCCATTGGGAATAGCCCTTATGGCTACACCTTC
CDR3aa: CASSPIGNSPYGYTF

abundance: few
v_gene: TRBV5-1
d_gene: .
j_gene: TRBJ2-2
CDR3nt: TGCGCCAGCAGCTTGGGACACCCCACCGGGGAGCTGTTTTTT
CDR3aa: CASSLGHPTGELFF

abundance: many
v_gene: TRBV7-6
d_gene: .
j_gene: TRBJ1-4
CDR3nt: TGTGCCAGCAGCTTACCAGGGGATGAAAAACTGTTTTTT
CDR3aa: CASSLPGDEKLFF

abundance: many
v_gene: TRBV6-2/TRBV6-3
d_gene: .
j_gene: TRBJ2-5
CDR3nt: TGTGCCAGCAGTAACCGGGGCGTACAAGAGACCCAGTACTTC
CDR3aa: CASSNRGVQETQYF

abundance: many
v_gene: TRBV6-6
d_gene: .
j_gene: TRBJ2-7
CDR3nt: TGTGCCAGCAGTTCCACGACCCGGGCCGAGCAGTACTTC
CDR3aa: CASSSTTRAEQYF

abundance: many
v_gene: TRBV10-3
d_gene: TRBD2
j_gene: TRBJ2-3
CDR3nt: TGTGCCATCAGTGAGTTCGGGACTATGGCAGATACGCAGTATTTT
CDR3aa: CAISEFGTMADTQYF

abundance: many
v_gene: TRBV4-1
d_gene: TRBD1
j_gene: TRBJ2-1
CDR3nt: TGCGCCAGCAGCCCGGGACAGGGGTTTACCTACAATGAGCAGTTCTTC
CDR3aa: CASSPGQGFTYNEQFF

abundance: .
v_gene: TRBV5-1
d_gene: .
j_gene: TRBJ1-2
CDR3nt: TGCGCCAGCAGCTTGGAAACAGGGAGGGGATATGGCTACACCTTC
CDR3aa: CASSLETGRGYGYTF

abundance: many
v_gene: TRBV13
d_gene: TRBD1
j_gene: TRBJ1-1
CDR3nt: TGTGCCAGCAGTGATGGAGGACAGGGGGAAACTGAAGCTTTCTTT
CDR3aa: CASSDGGQGETEAFF

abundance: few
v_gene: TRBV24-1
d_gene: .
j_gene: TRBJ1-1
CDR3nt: TGTGCCACCAGTGATGGTAGGGGTAGGAACACTGAAGCTTTCTTT
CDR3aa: CATSDGRGRNTEAFF

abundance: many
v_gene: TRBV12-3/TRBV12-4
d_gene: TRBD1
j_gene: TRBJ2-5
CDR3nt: TGTGCCAGCAGGGGACAGCCCGGGGAGACCCAGTACTTC
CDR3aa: CASRGQPGETQYF

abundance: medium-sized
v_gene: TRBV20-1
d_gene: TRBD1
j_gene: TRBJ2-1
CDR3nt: TGCAGTGCTAGAGGTCCGACAGGGAAGCAGTTCTTC
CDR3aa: CSARGPTGKQFF

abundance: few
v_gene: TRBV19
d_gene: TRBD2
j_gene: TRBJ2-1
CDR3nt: TGTGCCAGTAGTACCCCGACTAGCGGGAGAGGTGAGCAGTTCTTC
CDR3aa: CASSTPTSGRGEQFF

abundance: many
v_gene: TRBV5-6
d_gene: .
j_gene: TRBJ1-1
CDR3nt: TGTGCCAGCAGCCTGGTGTTGGTAGGGGGTGAAGCTTTCTTT
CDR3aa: CASSLVLVGGEAFF

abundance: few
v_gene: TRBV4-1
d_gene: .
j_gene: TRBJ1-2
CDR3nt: TGCGCCAGCAGCCAAGAACCTCTCGCGGCAGGGAACTATGGCTACACCTTC
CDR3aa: CASSQEPLAAGNYGYTF

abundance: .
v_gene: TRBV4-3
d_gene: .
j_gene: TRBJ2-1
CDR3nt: TGCGCCAGCAGCCAAGGGTACATGCATGAGCAGTTCTTC
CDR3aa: CASSQGYMHEQFF

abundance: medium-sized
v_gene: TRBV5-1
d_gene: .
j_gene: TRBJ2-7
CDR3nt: TGCGCCAGCAGCAACGGACAGCCCTCCGAGCAGTACTTC
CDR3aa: CASSNGQPSEQYF

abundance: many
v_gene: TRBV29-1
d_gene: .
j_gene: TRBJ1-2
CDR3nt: TGCAGCGTTTACCGGGGCGGATATGGCTACACCTTC
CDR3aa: CSVYRGGYGYTF

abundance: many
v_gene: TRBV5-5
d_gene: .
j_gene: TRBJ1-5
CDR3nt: TGTGCCAGCAGCTATGGGTATCTGGATCAGCCCCAGCATTTT
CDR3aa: CASSYGYLDQPQHF

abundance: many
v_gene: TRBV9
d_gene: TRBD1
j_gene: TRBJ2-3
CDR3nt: TGTGCCAGCAGCGTCTGGGACAGGGGAGCGACAGATACGCAGTATTTT
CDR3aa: CASSVWDRGATDTQYF

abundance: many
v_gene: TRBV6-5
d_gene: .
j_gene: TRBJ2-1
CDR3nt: TGTGCCAGCAGTTACGGTACTTTGACTTACGGGAATGAGCAGTTCTTC
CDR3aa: CASSYGTLTYGNEQFF

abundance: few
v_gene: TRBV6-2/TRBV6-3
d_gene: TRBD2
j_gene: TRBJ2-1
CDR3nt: TGTGCCAGCAGTAGGAGGACTAGCGGGACGAAGTACAATGAGCAGTTCTTC
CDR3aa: CASSRRTSGTKYNEQFF

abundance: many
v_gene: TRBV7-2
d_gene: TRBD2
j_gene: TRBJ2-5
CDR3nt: TGTGCCAGCACTACTAGCGGACTGTACCAAGAGACCCAGTACTTC
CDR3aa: CASTTSGLYQETQYF

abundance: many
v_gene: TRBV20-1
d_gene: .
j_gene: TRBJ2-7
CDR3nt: TGCAGCGGGACCGGGGGCCCATACGAGCAGTACTTC
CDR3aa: CSGTGGPYEQYF

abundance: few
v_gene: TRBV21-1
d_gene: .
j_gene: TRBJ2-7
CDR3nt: TGTGCCAGCAGCAAAGGCCCAGGGGCCTACGAGCAGTACTTC
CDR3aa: CASSKGPGAYEQYF

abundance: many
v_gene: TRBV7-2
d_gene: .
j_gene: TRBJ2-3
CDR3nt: TGTGCCAGCAGCTCGTTCTATTATCGGATCACCCAGGCAGATACGCAGTATTTT
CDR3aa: CASSSFYYRITQADTQYF

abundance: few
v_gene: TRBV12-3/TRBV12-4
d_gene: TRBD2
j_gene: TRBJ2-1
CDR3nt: TGTGCCAGCACCCTCTTGACTAGCTCCCCTGAGCAGTTCTTC
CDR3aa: CASTLLTSSPEQFF

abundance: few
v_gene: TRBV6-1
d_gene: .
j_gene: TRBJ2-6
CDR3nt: TGTGCCAGCAGTGAAGGCTCTGGGGCCAACGTCCTGACTTTC
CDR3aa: CASSEGSGANVLTF

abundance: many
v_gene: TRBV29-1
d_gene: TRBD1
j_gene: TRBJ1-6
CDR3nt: TGCAGCGAATCGACAGGGGGCGACGGAAAACCGACCAATTCACCCCTCCACTTT
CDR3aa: CSESTGGDGKPTNSPLHF

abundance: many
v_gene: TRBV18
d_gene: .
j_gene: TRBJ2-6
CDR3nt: TGTGCCAGCTCACCGGGGGTCCCTCTCTCTGGGGCCAACGTCCTGACTTTC
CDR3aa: CASSPGVPLSGANVLTF

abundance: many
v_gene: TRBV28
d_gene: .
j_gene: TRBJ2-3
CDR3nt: TGTGCCAGCAGTTTAACCGCTGGGGGGACCCAGGCAGATACGCAGTATTTT
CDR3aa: CASSLTAGGTQADTQYF

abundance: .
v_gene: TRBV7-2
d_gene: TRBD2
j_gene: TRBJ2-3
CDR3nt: TGTGCCAGCACTTCCATATTTTGGACTAGCCCCCCACCCGATACGCAGTATTTT
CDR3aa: CASTSIFWTSPPPDTQYF

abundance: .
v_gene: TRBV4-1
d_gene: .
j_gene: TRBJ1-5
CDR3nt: TGCGCCAGCAGCCAAGTCCCGGGCTCCAATCAGCCCCAGCATTTT
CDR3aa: CASSQVPGSNQPQHF

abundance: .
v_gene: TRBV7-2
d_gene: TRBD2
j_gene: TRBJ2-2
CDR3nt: TGTGCCAGCAGCTTAGGACTAGCGGGGATTCGGGGCGGGGAGCTGTTTTTT
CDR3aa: CASSLGLAGIRGGELFF

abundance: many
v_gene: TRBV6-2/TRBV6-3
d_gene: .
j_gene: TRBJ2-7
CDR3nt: TGTGCCAGCATTTTGACCGAGAGGGGACATGACGAGCAGTACTTC
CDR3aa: CASILTERGHDEQYF

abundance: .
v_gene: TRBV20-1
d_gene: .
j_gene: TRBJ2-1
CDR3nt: TGCAGTGCTAGGCCGGGACTTCAGAACTACAATGAGCAGTTCTTC
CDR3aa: CSARPGLQNYNEQFF

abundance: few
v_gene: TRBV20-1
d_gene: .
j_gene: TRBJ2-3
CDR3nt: TGCAGTGCTAGACCGGTGAGCGGCACAGATACGCAGTATTTT
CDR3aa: CSARPVSGTDTQYF

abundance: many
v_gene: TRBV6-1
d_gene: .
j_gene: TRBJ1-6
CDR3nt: TGTGCCAGCAGTGGTGACAGGAATTCACCCCTCCACTTT
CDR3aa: CASSGDRNSPLHF

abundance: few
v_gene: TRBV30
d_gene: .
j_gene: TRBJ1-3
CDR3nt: TGTGCCTGGAGTGGGGGTGGAAACACCATATATTTT
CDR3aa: CAWSGGGNTIYF

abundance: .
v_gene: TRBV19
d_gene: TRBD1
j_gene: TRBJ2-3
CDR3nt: TGTGCCAGTAGTAAGGGACAGACAAGACCAGATACGCAGTATTTT
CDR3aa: CASSKGQTRPDTQYF